This T cell receptor beta chain was profiled in a study of graft-versus-host responses after intestinal transplantation. As for the study in general: Recipients were all induced with anti-thymocyte globulin, then given tacrolimus and steroids for approximately 3 years. The study, taken as a whole, reports: Recipient-marrow GvH clones were detected, some having first appeared in ileum or blood.

In the case of this clone: Antigen: not known.

CDR3 size: 17 residues. Trimming pared 1 base from V and 1 base from J, leaving 15 bases between. The germline CDR1 and CDR2 sequences are SGHTS and YDEGEE. TCRdb keeps only in-frame clones here, not all; method: immunoSEQ multiplex PCR. The sample yields roughly 120,000 clones, roughly 93% seen once. This sequence joins TRBV5-8 and TRBJ1-5; D unresolved. Specimen: unstimulated CD4+ T cells sorted from spleen or lymph node cells, collected before intestinal transplant. The sequence derives from a human donor who received an intestinal transplant. The DNA for the CDR3 is TGTGCCAGCAGCTTGTTTATTAAGGGATCGAGCAATCAGCCCCAGCATTTT. Amino acid sequence: CASSLFIKGSSNQPQHF.